This T cell receptor beta chain was recorded in a study of cytomegalovirus exposure and HLA in healthy donors. The wider study: A subsequent analysis stated that the roughly 130 validation repertoires were run on the same platform as the approximately 710 first-cohort repertoires.

The J segment lost 1 base and the V segment lost 5 bases, leaving 2 bases of the junction unmatched. CDR1 is SQVTM and CDR2 is ANQGSEA in the germline V gene. The CDR3 sequence is 14 residues long. Profiling relied on immunoSEQ multiplex PCR, and the TCRdb table lists in-frame clones only, not all of them. Of about 180,000 clones listed, about 85% are singletons. As for this clone: As yet, its antigen is unknown.

Broader study findings: Diagnosis of cytomegalovirus status made by the classifier reportedly showed high specificity and sensitivity. The CMV antigen specificity of three CMV-associated chains was confirmed through in vitro analysis. TCR beta chains numbering about 160 were designated cytomegalovirus-associated.

The sample was PBMCs. The chain has TRBV29-1 and TRBJ2-3; TRBD2 matches 11 bases. The source of this sequence is a man aged 18 to 30 in good health and CMV-seropositive. The CDR3 loop reads CSVPLAGGTDTQYF. In nucleotides, the CDR3 is TGCAGCGTTCCACTAGCGGGGGGCACAGATACGCAGTATTTT.